The T cell receptor beta chain under discussion was sequenced for a study of T cells in Graves' hyperthyroidism and ophthalmopathy. As for this clonotype: A much larger clone lies one base from this, so it may be a read error.

Inclusion characteristics of ophthalmopathy patients comprised a Clinical Activity Score of at least 3, a NOSPECS grade of at least 4, and duration under 3 months. Uncontrolled infection, other autoimmune disease, pregnancy or lactation barred patients from enrollment. Orbital computed tomography and thyroid ultrasound, together with serum TRAb and thyroxine and clinical symptoms, were used for diagnoses. Out of more than 8 ml of fresh peripheral blood came the PBMCs. RNA transcripts were the template for amplifying TCR beta CDR3 regions. HTBI primers drove first-round RT-PCR of the TCR CDR3. TCRdb processed the multiplex PCR reads anew with MiXCR; each CDR3 protein has one entry. The sample lists over 250,000 distinct CDR3 sequences, over 15% seen once, with around 61% in the top ten. The CDR3 is made up of 14 amino acids. Germline CDR1 and CDR2: MNHEY and SVGEGT. Trimming removed 2 bases at V and 9 bases at J, with 16 bases between.

V usage is TRBV6-2 or TRBV6-3 and J usage is TRBJ2-5; TRBD1 is a possible D gene (6 bases). The specimen was blood. This receptor was obtained from a woman aged 60 to 75 with Graves' ophthalmopathy. DNA for the CDR3: TGTGCCAGCAGTTACGCTGGCCCGAGGGGGTCCCAGTACTTC. Residues: CASSYAGPRGSQYF.